One sample yielded the 13 T cell receptor beta chains listed below, sequenced in a study of PD-1 blockade in classical Hodgkin lymphoma. Time point given: cycle 4 day 1 (C4D1), after 5 to 7 weeks of nivolumab. Each patient experienced a relapse that followed autologous stem cell transplantation, and brentuximab vedotin exposure varied. Libraries were prepared by immunoSEQ multiplex PCR; TCRdb keeps only in-frame clonotypes and omits some of them. The data hold roughly 64,000 clones, with around 90% observed a single time. The sequences come from peripheral blood mononuclear cells (PBMCs), collected before the fourth cycle of nivolumab. These receptors originate from a human donor with classical Hodgkin lymphoma.

This clone has a handful of counts. V usage is TRBV2 and J usage is TRBJ1-2, with D uncertain. The CDR3 spans 13 residues. The germline CDR1 and CDR2 sequences are SNHLY and FYNNEI. V lost 7 bases, J lost 3 bases, and 12 bases lay in between. Here the CDR3 DNA reads TGTGCCAGCAAATCGAGGGATGACTATGGCTACACCTTC. It yields the protein CASKSRDDYGYTF.

This rearrangement joins TRBV10-1 to TRBJ2-7; D is possibly TRBD1 (5 bases). V was trimmed by 1 base and J by 7 bases, leaving 11 bases between them. In germline, CDR1 is WNHNN, CDR2 SYGVQD (reference sequence). The CDR3 covers 13 residues. The CDR3 coding sequence is TGCGCCAGCAGTGAGTGGCCTTCAGGGGAGCAGTACTTC. Translating it yields CASSEWPSGEQYF.

This chain joins TRBV4-1 and TRBJ2-4, with D possibly matching TRBD2 (6 bases). Germline lookup yields CDR1 MGHRA and CDR2 YSYEKL. The V gene lost 1 base and the J gene lost 5 bases, with 18 bases spanning the gap. The CDR3 has 17 residues. Here the CDR3 reads CASSQVARGFSQNIQYF. The DNA for the CDR3 is TGCGCCAGCAGCCAAGTAGCTCGGGGGTTTTCCCAAAACATTCAGTACTTC.

This chain uses TRBV5-4 with TRBJ2-3, with 9 bases that match TRBD1. Germline loops: CDR1 SGHNT, CDR2 YYREEE (reference sequence). The CDR3 runs to 14 residues. V lost 2 bases, J lost 3 bases, and 1 base stayed unmatched. The CDR3 DNA follows: TGTGCCAGCAGCTTCGGGACAGGGACAGATACGCAGTATTTT. It specifies CASSFGTGTDTQYF.

This rearrangement joins TRBV7-6 to TRBJ1-2, with D perhaps matching TRBD1 (6 bases). Germline loops: CDR1 SGHVS, CDR2 FNYEAQ. Deletions cut 2 bases from V and 8 bases from J, with 12 bases between. This CDR3 has 13 amino acids. The CDR3 DNA reads TGTGCCAGCAGCTTACTTCGGGGGCTCGGCTACACCTTC. Translated, it gives CASSLLRGLGYTF.

In this sample, this clone turned up once. The chain links TRBV27 to TRBJ1-5, with D unresolved. This CDR3 is 14 amino acids long. Looked up from germline, CDR1 is MNHEY and CDR2 is SMNVEV (reference sequence). V was clipped by 1 base and J by 1 base, with 5 bases between them. CDR3 bases: TGTGCCAGCAGTTTATGGGGAAGCAATCAGCCCCAGCATTTT. Translating it yields CASSLWGSNQPQHF.

The rearrangement uses TRBV9 and TRBJ2-7; possibly TRBD1 for D (5 bases). The CDR3 is made up of 13 amino acids. Germline V gene lookup returns CDR1 SGDLS and CDR2 YYNGEE. Trimming removed 0 bases at V and 4 bases at J, with 8 bases between. The CDR3: CASSVADTYEQYF. In nucleotides, the CDR3 is TGTGCCAGCAGCGTAGCGGACACTTACGAGCAGTACTTC.

The CDR3 region is CASTVGGKKLFF. The CDR3, as DNA: TGTGCCAGCACCGTTGGGGGCAAGAAACTGTTTTTT. The chain carries TRBV7-9 and TRBJ1-4; a weak D match, TRBD1 (6 bases). Germline CDR1 reads SEHNR; CDR2 reads FQNEAQ (reference sequence). Trimming left V 7 bases short and J 11 bases short, with 14 bases between. There are 12 residues in the CDR3. Drawing the rest from reference TRBV7-9 and TRBJ1-4, the complete variable domain is DTGVSQNPRHKITKRGQNVTFRCDPISEHNRLYWYRQTLGQGPEFLTYFQNEAQLEKSRLLSDRFSAERPKGSFSTLEIQRTEQGDSAMYLCASTVGGKKLFFGSGTQLSVL.

The V call is TRBV5-1, the J call TRBJ2-7; tentatively, D is TRBD1 (6 bases). Trimming removed 4 bases from V and 2 bases from J, with 16 bases in between. This CDR3 is 15 amino acids long. The V gene's germline CDR1 is SGHRS and CDR2 YFSETQ. For the CDR3, the DNA is TGCGCCAGCAGCGCCGTACAGGGACCTACCTACGAGCAGTACTTC. This gives the protein CASSAVQGPTYEQYF.

This rearrangement joins TRBV6-5 to TRBJ1-2; D might be TRBD1 (6 bases). Germline CDR1 reads MNHEY; CDR2 reads SVGAGI. The CDR3 runs 14 residues. Trimming stripped 6 bases from V and 1 base from J, with 12 bases between. This CDR3 is CASSGGANNYGYTF. The CDR3, as DNA: TGTGCCAGCAGCGGGGGGGCCAATAACTATGGCTACACCTTC.

The rearrangement joins TRBV27 to TRBJ2-1, with unresolved D. Germline loops: CDR1 MNHEY, CDR2 SMNVEV (reference sequence). The CDR3 extends over 13 amino acids. V shed 2 bases and J shed 6 bases, with 8 bases lying between them. The CDR3 nucleotides are TGTGCCAGCAGTTTAATTGGGGTCAATGAGCAGTTCTTC. This encodes CASSLIGVNEQFF.

V gene TRBV18 combines with J gene TRBJ1-1; D is unclear. In germline, CDR1 is KGHSH, CDR2 LQKENI. This CDR3 region has 14 residues. V lost 5 bases, J lost 7 bases, and 17 bases lay in between. The CDR3 sequence is CASSFVGVTHEAFF. CDR3 coding DNA: TGTGCCAGCTCATTTGTCGGTGTAACGCATGAAGCTTTCTTT.

This clone was counted only a few times. The chain has TRBV27 and TRBJ1-6; maybe TRBD1 (5 bases). V was clipped by 2 bases and J by 5 bases, with 10 bases between them. CDR1 MNHEY and CDR2 SMNVEV come from the germline V gene (reference sequence). The CDR3 totals 15 residues. In DNA, the CDR3 is TGTGCCAGCAGTTTAGCTGACAGAGATAATTCACCCCTCCACTTT. It translates to CASSLADRDNSPLHF.